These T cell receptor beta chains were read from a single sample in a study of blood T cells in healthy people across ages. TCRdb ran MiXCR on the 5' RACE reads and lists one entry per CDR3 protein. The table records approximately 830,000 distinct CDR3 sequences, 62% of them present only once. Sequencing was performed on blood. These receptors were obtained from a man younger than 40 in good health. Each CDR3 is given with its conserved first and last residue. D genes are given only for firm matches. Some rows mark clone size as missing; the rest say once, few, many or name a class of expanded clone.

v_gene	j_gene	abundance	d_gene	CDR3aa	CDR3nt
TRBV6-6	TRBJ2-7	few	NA	CASLDSGTSYEQYF	TGTGCCAGCCTAGATAGCGGTACATCCTACGAGCAGTACTTC
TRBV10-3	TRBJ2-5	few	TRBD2	CAVTSGAETQYF	TGTGCCGTGACTAGCGGGGCGGAGACCCAGTACTTC
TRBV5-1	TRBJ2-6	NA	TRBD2	CASSLVGGMQSGANVLTF	TGCGCCAGCAGCTTGGTGGGGGGGATGCAATCTGGGGCCAACGTCCTGACTTTC
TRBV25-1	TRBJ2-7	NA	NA	CASSPFGRATYEQYF	TGTGCCAGCAGCCCCTTCGGACGGGCGACCTACGAGCAGTACTTC
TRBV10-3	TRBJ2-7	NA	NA	CAISEFEGSFDEQYF	TGTGCCATCAGTGAGTTCGAGGGGAGTTTCGACGAGCAGTACTTC
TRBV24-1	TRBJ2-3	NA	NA	CATSIGGPGADTQYF	TGTGCCACCAGTATTGGGGGGCCGGGAGCAGATACGCAGTATTTT
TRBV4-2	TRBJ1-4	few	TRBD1	CASSPSDRTTNEKLFF	TGTGCCAGCAGCCCTTCGGACAGGACGACTAATGAAAAACTGTTTTTT
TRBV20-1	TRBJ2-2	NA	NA	CSARSWGYANTRELFF	TGCAGTGCTAGAAGTTGGGGGTACGCGAACACCCGGGAGCTGTTTTTT
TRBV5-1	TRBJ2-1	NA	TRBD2	CASRVGGGDYNEQFF	TGCGCCAGCAGAGTGGGGGGGGGAGACTACAATGAGCAGTTCTTC
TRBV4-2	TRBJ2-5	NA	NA	CASSQDEGRLETQYF	TGTGCCAGCAGCCAAGATGAGGGGCGGCTAGAGACCCAGTACTTC
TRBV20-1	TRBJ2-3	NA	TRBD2	CSAPGTSGDTDTQYF	TGCAGTGCGCCCGGGACTAGCGGAGACACAGATACGCAGTATTTT
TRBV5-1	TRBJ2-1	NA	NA	CASSLDRRNDYNEQFF	TGCGCCAGCAGCTTGGATCGCAGAAACGACTACAATGAGCAGTTCTTC
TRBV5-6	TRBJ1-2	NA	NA	CASSLAEDRGNYGYTF	TGTGCCAGCAGCTTGGCCGAGGACAGAGGTAACTATGGCTACACCTTC
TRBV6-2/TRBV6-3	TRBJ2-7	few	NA	CASSLWASSYEQYF	TGTGCCAGCAGTTTATGGGCGTCCTCATACGAGCAGTACTTC
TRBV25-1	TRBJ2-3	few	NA	CATAHDTQYF	TGTGCCACGGCGCACGATACGCAGTATTTT
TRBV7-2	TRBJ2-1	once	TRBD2	CASRSLAGGDEQFF	TGTGCCAGCAGGAGTCTAGCGGGAGGGGATGAGCAGTTCTTC
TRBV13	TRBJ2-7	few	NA	CASSFTGRYEQYF	TGTGCCAGCAGCTTTACAGGGAGGTACGAGCAGTACTTC
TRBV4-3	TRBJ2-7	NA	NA	CASSQVHLRSYEQYF	TGCGCCAGCAGCCAAGTGCACCTACGCTCCTACGAGCAGTACTTC
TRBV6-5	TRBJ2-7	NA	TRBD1	CASSGTGTEQYF	TGTGCCAGCAGCGGGACAGGGACCGAGCAGTACTTC
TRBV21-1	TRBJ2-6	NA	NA	CASSKWVYSGANVLTF	TGTGCCAGCAGCAAATGGGTGTACTCTGGGGCCAACGTCCTGACTTTC
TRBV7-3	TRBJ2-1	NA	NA	CASSSTVSSYNEQFF	TGTGCCAGCAGCTCTACAGTCAGCTCCTACAATGAGCAGTTCTTC
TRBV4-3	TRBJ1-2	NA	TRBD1	CASSQGGRGRDYGYTF	TGCGCCAGCAGCCAGGGGGGCAGGGGGCGAGACTATGGCTACACCTTC
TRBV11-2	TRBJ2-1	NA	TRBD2	CASSVAGGVNEQFF	TGTGCCAGCAGCGTAGCCGGGGGGGTCAATGAGCAGTTCTTC
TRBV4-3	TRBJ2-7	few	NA	CASSQGPTSYEQYF	TGCGCCAGCAGCCAAGGTCCCACCTCCTACGAGCAGTACTTC
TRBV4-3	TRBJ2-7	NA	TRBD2	CASSQERAGGREQYF	TGCGCCAGCAGCCAAGAGCGGGCGGGGGGACGCGAGCAGTACTTC
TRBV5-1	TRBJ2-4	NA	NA	CTSSLRQAGDIQYF	TGCACCAGCAGCTTGAGGCAGGCCGGGGACATTCAGTACTTC
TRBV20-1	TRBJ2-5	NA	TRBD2	CSAPGLAGANARTQYF	TGCAGTGCCCCGGGGCTAGCGGGGGCCAATGCCAGAACCCAGTACTTC
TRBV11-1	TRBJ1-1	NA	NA	CASSFNTLNTEAFF	TGTGCCAGCAGCTTCAACACCTTGAACACTGAAGCTTTCTTT
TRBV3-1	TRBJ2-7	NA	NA	CASSLSDGQDEQYF	TGTGCCAGCAGCCTCTCGGATGGGCAGGACGAGCAGTACTTC
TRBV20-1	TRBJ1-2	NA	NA	CSAREGTGAHGYTF	TGCAGCGCTAGAGAAGGGACGGGTGCACATGGCTACACCTTC
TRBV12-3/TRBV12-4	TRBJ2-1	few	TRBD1	CASRYQTGVSSYNEQFF	TGTGCCAGCAGGTATCAGACAGGGGTGAGCTCCTACAATGAGCAGTTCTTC
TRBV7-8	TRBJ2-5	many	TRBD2	CASSGGLGGLETQYF	TGTGCCAGCAGCGGGGGACTAGGGGGGCTTGAGACCCAGTACTTC
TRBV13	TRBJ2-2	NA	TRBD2	CASSRGGMNTGELFF	TGTGCCAGCAGCCGGGGAGGGATGAACACCGGGGAGCTGTTTTTT
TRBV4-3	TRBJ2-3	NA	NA	CASSQIQYVGTQYF	TGCGCCAGCAGCCAAATCCAGTACGTGGGAACGCAGTATTTT
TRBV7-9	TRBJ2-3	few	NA	CASRRGLSTDTQYF	TGTGCCAGCAGGAGAGGGCTTAGCACAGATACGCAGTATTTT
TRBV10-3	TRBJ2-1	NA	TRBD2	CAISRDSGGSNEQFF	TGTGCCATCAGCCGAGATAGCGGGGGGTCGAATGAGCAGTTCTTC
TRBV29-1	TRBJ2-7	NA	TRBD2	CSATTPVLAGAGEQYF	TGCAGCGCAACAACCCCTGTACTAGCGGGGGCGGGCGAGCAGTACTTC
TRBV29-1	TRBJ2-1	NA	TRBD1	CSFPTGGDNEQFF	TGCAGCTTCCCGACAGGGGGGGACAATGAGCAGTTCTTC
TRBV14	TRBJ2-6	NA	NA	CACSLYSSGANVLTF	TGTGCCTGCAGCCTATACAGCTCTGGGGCCAACGTCCTGACTTTC
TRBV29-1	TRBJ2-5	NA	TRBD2	CSCLAGQETQYF	TGCAGCTGCCTAGCGGGGCAAGAGACCCAGTACTTC
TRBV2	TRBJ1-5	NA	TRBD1	CASNPRDRNQPQHF	TGTGCCAGCAACCCCCGGGACAGGAATCAGCCCCAGCATTTT
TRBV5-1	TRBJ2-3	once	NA	CASSTFGAGTDTQYF	TGCGCCAGCAGTACCTTTGGGGCGGGAACAGATACGCAGTATTTT
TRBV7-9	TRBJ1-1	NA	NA	CASSPQRGWNTEAFF	TGTGCCAGCAGCCCCCAACGGGGCTGGAACACTGAAGCTTTCTTT
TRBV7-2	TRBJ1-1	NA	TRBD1	CASSLTGQGWTEAFF	TGTGCCAGCAGCTTAACGGGACAGGGGTGGACTGAAGCTTTCTTT
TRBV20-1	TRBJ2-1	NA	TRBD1	CSATPGQGAESEQFF	TGCAGTGCTACCCCGGGACAGGGGGCCGAGAGTGAGCAGTTCTTC
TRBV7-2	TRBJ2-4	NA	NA	CASSQVQGNIQYF	TGTGCCAGCAGCCAGGTCCAGGGAAACATTCAGTACTTC
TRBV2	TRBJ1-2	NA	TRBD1	CASSGTGVVSYGYTF	TGTGCCAGCAGTGGGACAGGGGTTGTTAGCTATGGCTACACCTTC
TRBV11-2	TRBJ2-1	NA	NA	CASSVTGLGNEQFF	TGTGCCAGCAGTGTTACAGGGTTGGGCAATGAGCAGTTCTTC